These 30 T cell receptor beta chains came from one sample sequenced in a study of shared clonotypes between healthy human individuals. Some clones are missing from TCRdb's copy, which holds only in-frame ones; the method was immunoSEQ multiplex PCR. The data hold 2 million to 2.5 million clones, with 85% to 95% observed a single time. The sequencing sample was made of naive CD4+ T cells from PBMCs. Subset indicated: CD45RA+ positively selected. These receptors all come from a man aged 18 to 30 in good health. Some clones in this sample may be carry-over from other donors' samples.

The CDR3 nucleotides are TGTGCCAGCAGTTACGGGACTAGTGTAAACGAGCAGTACTTC. This encodes CASSYGTSVNEQYF. The J gene is TRBJ2-7, the V gene TRBV6-5; 8 positions agree with TRBD2. The CDR3 consists of 14 residues. Germline V CDR1 and CDR2: MNHEY, SVGAGI. The J segment lost 5 bases and the V segment lost 2 bases, leaving 5 bases of the junction unmatched.

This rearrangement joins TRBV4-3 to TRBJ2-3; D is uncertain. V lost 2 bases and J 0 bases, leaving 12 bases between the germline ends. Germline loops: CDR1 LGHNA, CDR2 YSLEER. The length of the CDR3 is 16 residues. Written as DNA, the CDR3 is TGCGCCAGCAGCCAACAGAGGCTGCCCAGCACAGATACGCAGTATTTT. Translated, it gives CASSQQRLPSTDTQYF.

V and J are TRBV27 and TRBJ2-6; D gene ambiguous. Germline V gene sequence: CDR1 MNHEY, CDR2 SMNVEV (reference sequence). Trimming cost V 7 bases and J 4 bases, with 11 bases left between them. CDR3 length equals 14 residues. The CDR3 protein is CASTSYPGANVLTF. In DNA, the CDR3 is TGTGCCAGCACCTCTTATCCGGGGGCCAACGTCCTGACTTTC.

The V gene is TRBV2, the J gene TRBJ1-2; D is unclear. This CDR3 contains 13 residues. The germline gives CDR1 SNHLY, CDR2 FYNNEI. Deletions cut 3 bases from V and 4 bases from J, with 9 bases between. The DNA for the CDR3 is TGTGCCAGCAGTGAGACCTCGTCCTATGGCTACACCTTC. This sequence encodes CASSETSSYGYTF.

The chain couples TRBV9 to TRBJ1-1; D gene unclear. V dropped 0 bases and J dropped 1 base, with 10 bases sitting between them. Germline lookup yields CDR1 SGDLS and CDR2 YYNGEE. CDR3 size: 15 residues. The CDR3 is CASSVESRQNTEAFF. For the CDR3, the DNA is TGTGCCAGCAGCGTAGAATCCCGCCAGAACACTGAAGCTTTCTTT. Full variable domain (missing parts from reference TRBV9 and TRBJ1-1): DSGVTQTPKHLITATGQRVTLRCSPRSGDLSVYWYQQSLDQGLQFLIQYYNGEERAKGNILERFSAQQFPDLHSELNLSSLELGDSALYFCASSVESRQNTEAFFGQGTRLTVV.

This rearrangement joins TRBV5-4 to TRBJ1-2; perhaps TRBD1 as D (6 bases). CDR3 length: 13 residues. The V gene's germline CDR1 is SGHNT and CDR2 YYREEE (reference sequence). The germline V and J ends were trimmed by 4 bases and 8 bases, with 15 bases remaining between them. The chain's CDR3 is CASSREQGRGYTF. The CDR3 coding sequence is TGTGCCAGCAGCCGGGAACAGGGTCGAGGCTACACCTTC.

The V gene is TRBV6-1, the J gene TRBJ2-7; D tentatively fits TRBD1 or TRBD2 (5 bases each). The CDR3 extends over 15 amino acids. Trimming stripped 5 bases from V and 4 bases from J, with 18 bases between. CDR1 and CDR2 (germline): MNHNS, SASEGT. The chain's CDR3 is CASSPLGRIKYEQYF. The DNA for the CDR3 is TGTGCCAGCAGTCCCTTGGGACGCATCAAGTACGAGCAGTACTTC.

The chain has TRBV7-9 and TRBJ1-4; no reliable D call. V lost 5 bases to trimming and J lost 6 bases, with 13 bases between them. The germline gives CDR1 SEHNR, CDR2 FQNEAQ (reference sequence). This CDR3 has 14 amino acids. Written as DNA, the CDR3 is TGTGCCAGCAGCCCCCGGGGTGAGGATGAAAAACTGTTTTTT. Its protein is CASSPRGEDEKLFF.

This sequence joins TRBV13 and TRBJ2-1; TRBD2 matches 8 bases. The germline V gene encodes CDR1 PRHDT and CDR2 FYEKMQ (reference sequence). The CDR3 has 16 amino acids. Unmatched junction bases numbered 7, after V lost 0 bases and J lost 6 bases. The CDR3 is CASSLGFTGGSNEQFF. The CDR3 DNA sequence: TGTGCCAGCAGCTTAGGTTTCACGGGAGGGAGCAATGAGCAGTTCTTC.

Here the CDR3 DNA reads TGTGCCAGCTCACAGGGACTAGCGGGAGGGAATGAGCAGTTCTTC. It is translated as CASSQGLAGGNEQFF. The chain joins TRBV18 to TRBJ2-1; TRBD2 matches 16 bases. The CDR3 extends over 15 amino acids. The V and J ends lost 4 bases and 7 bases, in that order; junction bases with no gene match: 1. Germline CDR1 reads KGHSH; CDR2 reads LQKENI.

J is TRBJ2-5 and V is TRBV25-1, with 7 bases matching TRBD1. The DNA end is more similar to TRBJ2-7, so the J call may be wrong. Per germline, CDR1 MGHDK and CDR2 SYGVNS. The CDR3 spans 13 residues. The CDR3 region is CASVRDRTYEQYF. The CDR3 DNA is TGTGCCAGCGTAAGGGACAGAACCTACGAGCAGTACTTC.

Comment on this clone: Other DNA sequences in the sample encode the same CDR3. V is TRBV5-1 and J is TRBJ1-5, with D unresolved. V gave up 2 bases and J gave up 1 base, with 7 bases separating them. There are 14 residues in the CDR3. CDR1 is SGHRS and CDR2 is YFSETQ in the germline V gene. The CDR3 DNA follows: TGCGCCAGCAGCTTAACCCCAAGCAATCAGCCCCAGCATTTT. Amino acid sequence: CASSLTPSNQPQHF.

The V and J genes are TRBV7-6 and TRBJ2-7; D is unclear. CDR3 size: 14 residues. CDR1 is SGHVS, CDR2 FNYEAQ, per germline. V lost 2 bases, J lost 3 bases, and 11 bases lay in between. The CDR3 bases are TGTGCCAGCAGCTTACGTGCTGGTTACTACGAGCAGTACTTC. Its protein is CASSLRAGYYEQYF.

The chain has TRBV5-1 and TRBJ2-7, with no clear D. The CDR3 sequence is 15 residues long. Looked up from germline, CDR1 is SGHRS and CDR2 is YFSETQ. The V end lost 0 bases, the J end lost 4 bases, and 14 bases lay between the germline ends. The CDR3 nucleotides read TGCGCCAGCAGCTTGGGGCCTGACAAGGTGTACGAGCAGTACTTC. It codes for CASSLGPDKVYEQYF.

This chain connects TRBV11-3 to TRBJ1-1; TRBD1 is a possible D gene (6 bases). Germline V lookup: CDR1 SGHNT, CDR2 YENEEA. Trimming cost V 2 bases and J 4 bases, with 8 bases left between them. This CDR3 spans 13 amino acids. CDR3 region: CASSLTGTTEAFF. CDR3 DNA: TGTGCCAGCAGCTTAACAGGGACCACTGAAGCTTTCTTT.

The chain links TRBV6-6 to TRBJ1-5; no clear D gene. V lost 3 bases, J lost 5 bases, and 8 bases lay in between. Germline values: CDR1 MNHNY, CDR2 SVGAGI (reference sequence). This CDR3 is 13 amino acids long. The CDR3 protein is CASSYGDYQPQHF. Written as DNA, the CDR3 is TGTGCCAGCAGTTATGGGGATTATCAGCCCCAGCATTTT.

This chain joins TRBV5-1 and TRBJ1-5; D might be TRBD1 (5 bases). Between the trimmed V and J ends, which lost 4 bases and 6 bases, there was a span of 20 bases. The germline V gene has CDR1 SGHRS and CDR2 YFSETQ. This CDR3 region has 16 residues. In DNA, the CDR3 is TGCGCCAGCAGCCCCGGAAGGGACCCTTGGGGTCAGCCCCAGCATTTT. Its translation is CASSPGRDPWGQPQHF.

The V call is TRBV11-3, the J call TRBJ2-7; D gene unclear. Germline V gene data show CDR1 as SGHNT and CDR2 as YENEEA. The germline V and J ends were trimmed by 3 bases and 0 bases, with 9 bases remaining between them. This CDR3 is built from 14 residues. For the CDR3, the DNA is TGTGCCAGCAGCTTTTCTTCTAACTCCTACGAGCAGTACTTC. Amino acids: CASSFSSNSYEQYF.

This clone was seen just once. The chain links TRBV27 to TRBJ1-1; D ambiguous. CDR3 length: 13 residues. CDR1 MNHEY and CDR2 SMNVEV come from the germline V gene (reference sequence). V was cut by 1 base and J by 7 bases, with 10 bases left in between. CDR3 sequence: CASSLLSPGEAFF. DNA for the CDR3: TGTGCCAGCAGTTTATTGAGCCCGGGTGAAGCTTTCTTT.

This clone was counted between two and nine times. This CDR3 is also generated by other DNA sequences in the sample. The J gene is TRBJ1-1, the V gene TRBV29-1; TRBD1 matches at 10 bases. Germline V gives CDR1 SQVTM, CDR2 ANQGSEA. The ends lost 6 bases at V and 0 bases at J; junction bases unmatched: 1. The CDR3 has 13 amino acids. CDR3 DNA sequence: TGCAGCGTGGGGACAGGGGTGAACACTGAAGCTTTCTTT. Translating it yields CSVGTGVNTEAFF.

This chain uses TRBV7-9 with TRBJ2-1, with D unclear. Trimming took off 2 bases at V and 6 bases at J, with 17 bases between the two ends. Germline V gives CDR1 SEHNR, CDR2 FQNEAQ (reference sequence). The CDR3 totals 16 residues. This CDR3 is CASSLSSGSRGNEQFF. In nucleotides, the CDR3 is TGTGCCAGCAGCTTATCTTCTGGGTCTCGCGGCAATGAGCAGTTCTTC.

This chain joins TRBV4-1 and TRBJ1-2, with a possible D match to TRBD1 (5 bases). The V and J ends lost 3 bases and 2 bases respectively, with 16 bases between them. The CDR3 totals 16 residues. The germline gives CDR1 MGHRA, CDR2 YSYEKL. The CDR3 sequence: CASSQPPRGPNYGYTF. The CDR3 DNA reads TGCGCCAGCAGCCAGCCCCCTAGGGGACCGAACTATGGCTACACCTTC.

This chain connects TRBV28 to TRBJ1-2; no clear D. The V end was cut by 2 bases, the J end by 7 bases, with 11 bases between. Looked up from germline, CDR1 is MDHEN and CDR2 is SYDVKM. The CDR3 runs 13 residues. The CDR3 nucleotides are TGTGCCAGCAGTTTAGTGGGCCGCGGTGGCTACACCTTC. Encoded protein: CASSLVGRGGYTF.

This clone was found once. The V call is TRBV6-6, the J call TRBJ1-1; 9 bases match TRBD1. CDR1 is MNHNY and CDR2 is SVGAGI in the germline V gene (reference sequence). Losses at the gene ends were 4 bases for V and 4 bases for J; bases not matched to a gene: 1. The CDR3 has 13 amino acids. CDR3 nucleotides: TGTGCCAGCAGTTTGGGACAGGGCACTGAAGCTTTCTTT. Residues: CASSLGQGTEAFF.

CDR3 residues: CASLRGGYTF. In nucleotides, the CDR3 is TGTGCCAGCCTGCGGGGTGGCTACACCTTC. The chain has TRBV6-1 and TRBJ1-2; D remains unclear. The V end lost 8 bases, the J end lost 7 bases, and 8 bases lay between the germline ends. The germline V gene has CDR1 MNHNS and CDR2 SASEGT. The CDR3 sequence is 10 residues long.

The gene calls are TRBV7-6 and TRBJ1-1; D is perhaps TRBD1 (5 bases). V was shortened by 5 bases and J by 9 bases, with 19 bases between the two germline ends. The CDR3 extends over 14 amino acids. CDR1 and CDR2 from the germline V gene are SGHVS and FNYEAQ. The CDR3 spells CASSPRGGGGQAFF. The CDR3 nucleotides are TGTGCCAGCAGCCCCCGTGGGGGGGGTGGTCAAGCTTTCTTT.

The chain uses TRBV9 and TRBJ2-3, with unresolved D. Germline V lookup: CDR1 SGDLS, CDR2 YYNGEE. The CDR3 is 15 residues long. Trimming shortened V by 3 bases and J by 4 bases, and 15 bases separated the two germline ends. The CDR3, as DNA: TGTGCCAGCAGCGGAGAAGAGTTGGGTGCAGATACGCAGTATTTT. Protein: CASSGEELGADTQYF.

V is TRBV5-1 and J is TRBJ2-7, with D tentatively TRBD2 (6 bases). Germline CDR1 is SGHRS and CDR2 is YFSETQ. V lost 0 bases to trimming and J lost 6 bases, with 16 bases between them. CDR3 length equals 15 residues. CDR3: CASSLGDSTDAEQYF. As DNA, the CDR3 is TGCGCCAGCAGCTTGGGGGACTCGACAGACGCCGAGCAGTACTTC.

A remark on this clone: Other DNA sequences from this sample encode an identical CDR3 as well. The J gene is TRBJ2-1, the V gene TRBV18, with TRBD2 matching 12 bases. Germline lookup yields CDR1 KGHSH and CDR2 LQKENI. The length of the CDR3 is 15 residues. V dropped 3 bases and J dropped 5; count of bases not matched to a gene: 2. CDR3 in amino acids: CASSPGLAGDNEQFF. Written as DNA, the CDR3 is TGTGCCAGCTCACCGGGACTAGCGGGCGACAATGAGCAGTTCTTC.

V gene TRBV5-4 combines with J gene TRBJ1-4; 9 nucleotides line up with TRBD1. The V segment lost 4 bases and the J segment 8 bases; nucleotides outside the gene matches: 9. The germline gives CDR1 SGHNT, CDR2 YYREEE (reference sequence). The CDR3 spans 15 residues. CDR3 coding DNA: TGTGCCAGCAGCCCGACAGGGGGTCAGGACGAAAAACTGTTTTTT. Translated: CASSPTGGQDEKLFF.